The clone carrying this T cell receptor beta chain has only a few counts. What it binds is not known. Per germline, CDR1 MNHEY and CDR2 SVGEGT. Trimming shortened V by 2 bases and J by 4 bases, and 9 bases separated the two germline ends. The CDR3 covers 13 residues. TCRdb re-derived calls from the 5' RACE reads in MiXCR, one entry per CDR3 protein. The sample lists 180,000 or so distinct CDR3 sequences, roughly 11% occurring once. This record belongs to a study of T cells after yellow fever vaccination. Background on the study: Fractions of limited cellularity were prepared by means of SMART-Seq v4 Ultra Low Input. General study findings and limits: Clonotypes shared by both compartments, CD4 and CD8, made up a small share. Compared with primary, the secondary response was weaker and peaked at day 5, not 15. Abundant clonotypes from the bulk population could have been carried over as contaminants into FACS-sorted repertoires.

This TCR came from a man younger than 35 who received the YFV17D yellow fever vaccine. This sequence joins TRBV6-2 or TRBV6-3 and TRBJ2-7, with a weak D call TRBD2 (6 bases). This specimen consisted of CD8+ T cells sorted from PBMCs, obtained 15 days after the yellow fever booster vaccination. CDR3 loop: CASSYGGNYEQYV. The CDR3 DNA sequence: TGTGCCAGCAGTTACGGAGGGAATTACGAGCAGTACGTC.